This T cell receptor beta chain derives from a study of Ad26.COV2.S vaccination and SARS-CoV-2 variants. Assay: immunoSEQ multiplex PCR; the TCRdb copy retains only in-frame clones and omits some. The table shows approximately 460,000 clones, with 80% to 90% occurring only once. V lost 7 bases and J lost 2, with 11 bases in between. The germline gives CDR1 MNHEY, CDR2 SVGAGI. The CDR3 totals 13 residues. General observations from the study: Among vaccine recipients, spike-specific TCR breadth exceeded that of placebo recipients.

In the case of this clone: Its cognate antigen is unknown.

Sample treatment: around 19 received Ad26.COV2.S at low or high dose, single or two shots; about five received placebo; per-sample allocation not given. Sampling occurred on day 63 after the first vaccine or placebo injection. The chain has TRBV6-5 and TRBJ1-1; D is perhaps TRBD1 (6 bases). The receptor was isolated from a person between 18 and 65 years old who received the Ad26.COV2.S COVID-19 vaccine or a placebo. The sample consisted of peripheral blood, taken in a trial of Ad26.COV2.S vaccine versus placebo. In DNA form, the CDR3 reads TGTGCCAGCAACAACAGGGTTAACACTGAAGCTTTCTTT. This sequence encodes CASNNRVNTEAFF.